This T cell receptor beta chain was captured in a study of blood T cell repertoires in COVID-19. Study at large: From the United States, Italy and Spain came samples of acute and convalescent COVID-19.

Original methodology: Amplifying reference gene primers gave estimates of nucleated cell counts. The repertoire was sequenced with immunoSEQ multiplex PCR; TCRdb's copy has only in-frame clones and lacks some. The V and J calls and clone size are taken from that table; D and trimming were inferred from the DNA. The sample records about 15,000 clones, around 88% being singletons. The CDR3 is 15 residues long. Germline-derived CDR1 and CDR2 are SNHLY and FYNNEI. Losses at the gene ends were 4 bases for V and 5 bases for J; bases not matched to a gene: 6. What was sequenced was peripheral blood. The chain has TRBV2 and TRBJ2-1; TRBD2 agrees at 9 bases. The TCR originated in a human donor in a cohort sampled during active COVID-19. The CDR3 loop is CASSAATSGNNEQFF. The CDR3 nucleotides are TGTGCCAGCAGTGCCGCGACTAGCGGAAACAATGAGCAGTTCTTC. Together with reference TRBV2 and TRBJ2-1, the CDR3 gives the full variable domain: EPEVTQTPSHQVTQMGQEVILRCVPISNHLYFYWYRQILGQKVEFLVSFYNNEISEKSEIFDDQFSVERPDGSNFTLKIRSTKLEDSAMYFCASSAATSGNNEQFFGPGTRLTVL.